These T cell receptor beta chains were read from a single sample in a study of T cells in Graves' hyperthyroidism and ophthalmopathy. TCRdb called the multiplex PCR reads again in MiXCR, with one record for every CDR3 protein. The table shows approximately 720,000 distinct CDR3 sequences, with around a sixth occurring only once. Material for sequencing was blood. The receptors here all came from a woman between 45 and 65 years old with Graves' hyperthyroidism that later progressed to Graves' ophthalmopathy. The CDR3 runs from the conserved cysteine through the conserved F or W. The D gene is left open where the match is weak. The size field is filled for only some rows; it gives once, few, many or a size class.

>TRBD1|TRBV6-1|TRBJ1-1|few
TGTGCCAGCAGAGTCGACAGGGAGAACACTGAAGCTTTCTTT
CASRVDRENTEAFF
>-|TRBV5-1|TRBJ2-1|many
TGTGCCAGCAGCTTTCAGGGTGGGAATGAGCAGTTCTTC
CASSFQGGNEQFF
>-|TRBV6-2/TRBV6-3|TRBJ2-5|few
TGTGCCAGCAGTTTAGCAGGGGCGGGGGAGGGGAAGACCCAGTACTTC
CASSLAGAGEGKTQYF
>TRBD2|TRBV7-8|TRBJ2-1|many
TGTGCCAGCAGCCCCTCGGGTAGCGGGGGGGGTTACAATGAGCAGTTCTTC
CASSPSGSGGGYNEQFF
>-|TRBV27|TRBJ2-7|few
TGTGCCAGCAGTTTCGGGGCCCGGGCAGGGACGGTTTACGAGCAGTACTTC
CASSFGARAGTVYEQYF
>TRBD2|TRBV10-2|TRBJ2-1|-
TGCGCCAGCAGTAACTTTGCGGGGGGGTTATACAATGAGCAGTTCTTC
CASSNFAGGLYNEQFF
>-|TRBV11-2|TRBJ2-3|few
TGTGCCAGCAGCCCCGTGGGGGGCGGAGGGGATACGCAGTATTTT
CASSPVGGGGDTQYF
>TRBD1|TRBV5-1|TRBJ2-7|-
TGCGCCAGCAGCATTCCGGGACAGGGTTCCTACGAGCAGTACTTC
CASSIPGQGSYEQYF
>-|TRBV6-1|TRBJ1-1|once
TGTGCCAGCATACCCAGAATCCCGGGCACTGAAGCTTTCTTT
CASIPRIPGTEAFF
>-|TRBV12-3/TRBV12-4|TRBJ2-3|-
TGTGCCAGCAGTTTAGATTCCTCAGGACTGAGCACAGATACGCAGTATTTT
CASSLDSSGLSTDTQYF
>-|TRBV20-1|TRBJ1-2|many
TGCAGTGCTAGATCTCGCAGCACTAACTATGGCTACACCTTC
CSARSRSTNYGYTF
>TRBD1|TRBV10-3|TRBJ1-5|few
TGTGCCATCAGTGAAACAGGGGATCAGCCCCAGCATTTT
CAISETGDQPQHF
>-|TRBV7-3|TRBJ2-1|-
TGTGCCAGCAGCTTAATGGGCGGGTACAATGAGCAGTTCTTC
CASSLMGGYNEQFF
>-|TRBV24-1|TRBJ1-5|few
TGTGCCACCAGTGAGGGGGCGTATAGCAATCAGCCCCAGCATTTT
CATSEGAYSNQPQHF
>TRBD1|TRBV12-3/TRBV12-4|TRBJ1-2|many
TGTGCCAGCAGGGGACAGGGTAACTATGGCTACACCTTC
CASRGQGNYGYTF
>TRBD1|TRBV20-1|TRBJ2-7|many
TGCAGTGCTACGACAGGGGTGATTTTCTACGAGCAGTACTTC
CSATTGVIFYEQYF
>TRBD2|TRBV20-1|TRBJ2-5|few
TGCAGTGCTCGGATAGCGGGAGTTCAAGAGACCCAGTACTTC
CSARIAGVQETQYF
>-|TRBV20-1|TRBJ1-1|many
TGCAGTGCTTGTGAGGTCGTGCACACTGAAGCTTTCTTT
CSACEVVHTEAFF
>-|TRBV11-2|TRBJ2-6|many
TGTGCCAGCAGCCCGACGGACAGGGCCAACGTCCTGACTTTC
CASSPTDRANVLTF
>-|TRBV5-8|TRBJ1-5|few
TGTGCCAGCAGCTTAGGGCAGCTTAGCAATCAGCCCCAGCATTTT
CASSLGQLSNQPQHF
>TRBD1|TRBV9|TRBJ1-6|-
TGTGCCAGCAGCGTAGAGGGCAGGGGGTATTCACCCCTCCACTTT
CASSVEGRGYSPLHF
>-|TRBV24-1|TRBJ2-2|once
TGTGCCACCAGTGAACCTCTATTCTCTGGGGAGCTGTTTTTT
CATSEPLFSGELFF
>-|TRBV28|TRBJ2-7|-
TGTGCCAGCAGTTTCCTCAGAACCTACGAGCAGTACTTC
CASSFLRTYEQYF
>-|TRBV7-9|TRBJ1-4|-
TGTGCCAGCAGCTTACAAGCGGGCGGTAATGAAAAACTGTTTTTT
CASSLQAGGNEKLFF
>-|TRBV12-3/TRBV12-4|TRBJ2-3|many
TGTGCCAGCAGTTTAGTACTAGCTTTAGATACGCAGTATTTT
CASSLVLALDTQYF